A selection of T cell receptor beta chains follows, all from one sample in a study of blood T cell repertoires in COVID-19. Here immunoSEQ multiplex PCR was the method, and the copy in TCRdb shows in-frame clones only, minus some. The data show nearly 90,000 clones, approximately 89% seen once. Sequenced input: peripheral blood. The source of these receptors is a man aged 60-69 years with acute or convalescent COVID-19. CDR3s include the opening cysteine and the closing phenylalanine or tryptophan. Fields, in order: V gene, J gene, D gene, CDR3 protein, CDR3 DNA. A D gene is named only where the DNA matches it firmly.

TRBV5-6	TRBJ2-5	-	CASRYGIQETQYF	TGTGCCAGCAGATACGGGATCCAAGAGACCCAGTACTTC
TRBV6-5	TRBJ2-5	TRBD2	CASKPTSGGLETQYF	TGTGCCAGCAAACCGACTAGCGGGGGGTTAGAGACCCAGTACTTC
TRBV6-1	TRBJ1-3	-	CASSATRGTGSSGNTIYF	TGTGCCAGCAGTGCAACACGGGGAACAGGGAGCTCTGGAAACACCATATATTTT
TRBV23-1	TRBJ1-1	-	CASKTVNTEAFF	TGCGCCAGTAAAACAGTGAACACTGAAGCTTTCTTT
TRBV4-2	TRBJ2-7	-	CASSQEAGQGYYEQYF	TGTGCCAGCAGCCAAGAGGCTGGGCAGGGGTACTACGAGCAGTACTTC
TRBV9	TRBJ1-1	-	CASSVAVERTEAFF	TGTGCCAGCAGCGTAGCGGTAGAGAGGACTGAAGCTTTCTTT
TRBV11-3	TRBJ2-1	TRBD2	CASSLASSGSSYNEQFF	TGTGCCAGCAGCTTAGCCTCTAGCGGGAGCTCCTACAATGAGCAGTTCTTC
TRBV5-1	TRBJ2-7	-	CASSLSGGSNEQYF	TGCGCCAGCAGCTTGAGTGGCGGGTCCAACGAGCAGTACTTC
TRBV9	TRBJ1-3	-	CASSVGVANTIYF	TGTGCCAGCAGCGTAGGGGTAGCAAACACCATATATTTT
TRBV7-8	TRBJ2-2	TRBD2	CASSLGLAGSGELFF	TGTGCCAGCAGCTTAGGACTAGCGGGATCCGGGGAGCTGTTTTTT
TRBV25-1	TRBJ1-4	-	CASSETGREKLFF	TGTGCCAGCAGTGAAACCGGTCGTGAAAAACTGTTTTTT
TRBV11-2	TRBJ1-1	-	CASSLLQPGTEAFF	TGTGCCAGCAGCTTACTACAACCGGGCACTGAAGCTTTCTTT
TRBV10-3	TRBJ1-1	-	CAIRTGQNTEAFF	TGTGCCATCAGAACAGGTCAGAACACTGAAGCTTTCTTT